This T cell receptor (beta chain) was retrieved from a study of T-cell reconstitution after alpha-beta-depleted transplantation in children. In regard to this clonotype: Its antigen is not known.

The CDR3 length is 16 residues. The germline V gene encodes CDR1 SGHRS and CDR2 YFSETQ. The V gene end was trimmed by 7 bases and the J gene end by 6 bases; junction bases not matched to a gene: 11. Preparation of the TCRbeta library involved a method that used unique molecular identifiers. TCRdb fed the PCR reads into MiXCR, producing one record per CDR3 protein. Here the sample spans 530,000 or so distinct CDR3 sequences, roughly 27% being singletons. Study-level findings and limits: Recipient T cells and thymic progenitors that survived gave rise to the high TCRbeta diversity observed at day 60 in some patients. Alpha-beta T cells present about two months after transplant were reported to originate from several hundred expanded graft clones. Counts and diversity of T cells one year after transplant came mostly from newly produced T cells.

Sequencing used PBMCs, obtained before TCRalphabeta/CD19-depleted stem cell transplant. This sequence was found in a boy younger than two with Wiskott-Aldrich syndrome, due to receive a stem cell transplant. V gene TRBV5-1 combines with J gene TRBJ2-1; 12 bases match TRBD2. This CDR3 reads CASQSSPSGRANEQFF. CDR3 nucleotide sequence: TGCGCCAGCCAAAGCTCCCCTAGCGGGAGGGCCAATGAGCAGTTCTTC.